This entry describes one TCR beta chain. As yet, its antigen is unknown. The data belong to a study of T cells after yellow fever vaccination. Study details: Each low-cell-number fraction was prepared by means of SMART-Seq v4 Ultra Low Input.

Study-wide results and caveats: Highly abundant clonotypes carried over from the bulk population could end up in FACS-sorted repertoires as contaminants. Booster sampling recovered most clones from primary vaccination (96% CD4, around 88% CD8).

The CDR3 loop spans 17 amino acids. Germline V gene lookup returns CDR1 MNHEY and CDR2 SMNVEV (reference sequence). J lost 3 bases, V lost 5 bases, and 13 bases had no gene match. Using its own MiXCR run on the 5' RACE reads, TCRdb lists one record per CDR3 protein. The profile shows about 510,000 distinct CDR3 sequences, 21% of them singletons. The sample here was PBMCs, taken approximately 22 days after the first yellow fever vaccination. The chain joins TRBV27 to TRBJ1-5, with 7 bases aligning to TRBD1. This TCR came from a man between 18 and 29 years old who received the YFV17D yellow fever vaccine. CDR3 bases: TGTGCCAGCAGTCTTAAGATCACAGGGGTATACAATCAGCCCCAGCATTTT. As protein: CASSLKITGVYNQPQHF.